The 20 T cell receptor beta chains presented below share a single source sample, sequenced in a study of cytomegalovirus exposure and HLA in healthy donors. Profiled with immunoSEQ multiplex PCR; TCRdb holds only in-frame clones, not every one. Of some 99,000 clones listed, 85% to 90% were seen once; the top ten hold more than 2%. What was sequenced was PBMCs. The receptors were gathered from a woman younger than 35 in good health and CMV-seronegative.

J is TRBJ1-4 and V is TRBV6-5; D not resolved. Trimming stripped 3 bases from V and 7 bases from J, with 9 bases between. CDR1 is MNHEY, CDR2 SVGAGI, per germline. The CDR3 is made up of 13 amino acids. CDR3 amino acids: CASSYTKGEKLFF. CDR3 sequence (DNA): TGTGCCAGCAGTTATACTAAAGGTGAAAAACTGTTTTTT.

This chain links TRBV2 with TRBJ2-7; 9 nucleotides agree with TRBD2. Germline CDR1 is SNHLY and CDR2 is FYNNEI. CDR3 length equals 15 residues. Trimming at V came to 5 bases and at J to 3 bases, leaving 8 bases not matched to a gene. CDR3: CASSPASGELYEQYF. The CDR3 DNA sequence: TGTGCCAGCAGTCCCGCTAGCGGGGAACTCTACGAGCAGTACTTC.

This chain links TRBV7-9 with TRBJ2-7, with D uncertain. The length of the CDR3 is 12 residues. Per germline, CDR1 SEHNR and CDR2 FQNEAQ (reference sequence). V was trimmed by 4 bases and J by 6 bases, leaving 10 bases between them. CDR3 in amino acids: CASSSLSSEQYF. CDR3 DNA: TGTGCCAGCAGCTCCTTATCGTCCGAGCAGTACTTC.

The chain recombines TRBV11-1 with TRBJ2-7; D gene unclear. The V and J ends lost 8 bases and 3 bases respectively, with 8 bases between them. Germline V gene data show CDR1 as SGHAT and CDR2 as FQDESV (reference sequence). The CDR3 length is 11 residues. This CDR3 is CASGQGYEQYF. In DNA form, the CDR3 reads TGTGCCAGCGGGCAAGGCTACGAGCAGTACTTC.

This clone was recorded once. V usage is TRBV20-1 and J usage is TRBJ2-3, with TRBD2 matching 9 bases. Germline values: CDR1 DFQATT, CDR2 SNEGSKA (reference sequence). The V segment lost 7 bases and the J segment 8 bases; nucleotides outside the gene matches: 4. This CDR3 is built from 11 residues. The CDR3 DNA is TGCAGTGTTGTGACTAGCGGTACGCAGTATTTT. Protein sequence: CSVVTSGTQYF.

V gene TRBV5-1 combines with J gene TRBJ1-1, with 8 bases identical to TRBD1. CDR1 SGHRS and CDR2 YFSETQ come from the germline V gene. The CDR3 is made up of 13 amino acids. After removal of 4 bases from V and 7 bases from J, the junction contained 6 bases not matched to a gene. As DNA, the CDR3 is TGCGCCAGCAGCCATCCGGACAGGGTTGAAGCTTTCTTT. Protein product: CASSHPDRVEAFF.

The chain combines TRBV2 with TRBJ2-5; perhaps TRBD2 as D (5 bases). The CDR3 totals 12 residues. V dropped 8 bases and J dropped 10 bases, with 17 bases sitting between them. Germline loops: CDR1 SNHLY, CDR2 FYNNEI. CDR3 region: CASRDYVRGQYF. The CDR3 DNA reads TGTGCCAGCCGAGACTACGTTCGAGGCCAGTACTTC.

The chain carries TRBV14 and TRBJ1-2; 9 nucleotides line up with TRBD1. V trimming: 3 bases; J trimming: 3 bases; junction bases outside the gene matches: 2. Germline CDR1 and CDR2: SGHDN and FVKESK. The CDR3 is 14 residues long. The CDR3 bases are TGTGCCAGCAGCCACAGGGACAGGGACTATGGCTACACCTTC. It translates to CASSHRDRDYGYTF.

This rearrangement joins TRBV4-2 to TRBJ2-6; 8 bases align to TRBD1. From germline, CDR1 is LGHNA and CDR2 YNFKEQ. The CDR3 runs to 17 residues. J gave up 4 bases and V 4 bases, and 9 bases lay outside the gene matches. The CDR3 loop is CASSLGQGVSGANVLTF. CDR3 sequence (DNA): TGTGCCAGCAGCCTAGGACAGGGTGTCTCCGGGGCCAACGTCCTGACTTTC.

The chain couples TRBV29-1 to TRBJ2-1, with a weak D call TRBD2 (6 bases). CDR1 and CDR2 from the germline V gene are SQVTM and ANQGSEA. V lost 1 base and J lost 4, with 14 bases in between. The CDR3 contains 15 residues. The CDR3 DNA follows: TGCAGCGTTGAAGTAGGGAGGTCCCCTTACAATGAGCAGTTCTTC. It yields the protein CSVEVGRSPYNEQFF.

CDR3 loop: CASSELISEVRAFF. In nucleotides, the CDR3 is TGTGCCAGCAGTGAACTTATCTCAGAGGTACGTGCTTTCTTT. V gene TRBV28 combines with J gene TRBJ1-1; D gene ambiguous. The CDR3 has 14 amino acids. V was pared by 5 bases and J by 11 bases, with 21 bases between. In germline, CDR1 is MDHEN, CDR2 SYDVKM. Combining the CDR3 with reference TRBV28 and TRBJ1-1 gives the whole variable domain DVKVTQSSRYLVKRTGEKVFLECVQDMDHENMFWYRQDPGLGLRLIYFSYDVKMKEKGDIPEGYSVSREKKERFSLILESASTNQTSMYLCASSELISEVRAFFGQGTRLTVV.

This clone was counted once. CDR3 DNA: TGTGCCAGCAGTTTATCCGGAGCCTACGAGCAGTACTTC. It encodes CASSLSGAYEQYF. This chain connects TRBV27 to TRBJ2-7, with D hard to call. The CDR3 is made up of 13 amino acids. V lost 0 bases, J lost 2 bases, and 5 bases lay in between. Looked up from germline, CDR1 is MNHEY and CDR2 is SMNVEV (reference sequence).

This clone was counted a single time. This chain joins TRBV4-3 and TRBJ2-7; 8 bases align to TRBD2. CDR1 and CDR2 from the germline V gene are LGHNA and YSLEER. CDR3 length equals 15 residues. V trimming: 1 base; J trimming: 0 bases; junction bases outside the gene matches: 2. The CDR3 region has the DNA TGCGCCAGCAGCCAAGCCGGGGGGGTCTCCTACGAGCAGTACTTC. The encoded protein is CASSQAGGVSYEQYF.

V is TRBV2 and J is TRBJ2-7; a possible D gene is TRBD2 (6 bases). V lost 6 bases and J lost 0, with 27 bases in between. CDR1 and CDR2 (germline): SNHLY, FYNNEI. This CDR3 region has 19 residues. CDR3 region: CASRSVNPGLTSPSYEQYF. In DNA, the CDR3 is TGTGCCAGCAGATCTGTAAACCCGGGACTTACCTCACCCTCCTACGAGCAGTACTTC.

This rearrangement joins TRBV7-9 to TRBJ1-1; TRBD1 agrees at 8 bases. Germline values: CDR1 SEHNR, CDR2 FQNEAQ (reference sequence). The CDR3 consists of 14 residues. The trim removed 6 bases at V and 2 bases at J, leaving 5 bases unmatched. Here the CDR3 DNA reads TGTGCCAGCAGAACGACAGGGGCCAACACTGAAGCTTTCTTT. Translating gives CASRTTGANTEAFF.

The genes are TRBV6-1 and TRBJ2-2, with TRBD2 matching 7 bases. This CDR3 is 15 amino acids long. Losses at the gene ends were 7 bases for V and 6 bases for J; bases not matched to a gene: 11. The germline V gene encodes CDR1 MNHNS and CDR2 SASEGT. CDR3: CASNQGLTYAGELFF. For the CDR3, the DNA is TGTGCCAGCAATCAGGGACTAACTTACGCCGGGGAGCTGTTTTTT.

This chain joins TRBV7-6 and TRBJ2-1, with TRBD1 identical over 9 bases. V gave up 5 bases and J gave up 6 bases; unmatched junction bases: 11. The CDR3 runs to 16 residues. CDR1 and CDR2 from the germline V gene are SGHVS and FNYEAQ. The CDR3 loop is CASSPAGTGRLNEQFF. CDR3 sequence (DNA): TGTGCCAGCAGCCCCGCGGGGACAGGGCGGCTCAATGAGCAGTTCTTC.

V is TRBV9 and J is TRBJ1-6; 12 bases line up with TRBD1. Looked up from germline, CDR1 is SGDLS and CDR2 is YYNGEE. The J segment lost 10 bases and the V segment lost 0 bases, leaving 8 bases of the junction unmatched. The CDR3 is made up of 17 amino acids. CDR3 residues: CASSVDGGTGGASPLHF. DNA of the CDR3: TGTGCCAGCAGCGTAGATGGGGGGACAGGGGGCGCCTCACCCCTCCACTTT.

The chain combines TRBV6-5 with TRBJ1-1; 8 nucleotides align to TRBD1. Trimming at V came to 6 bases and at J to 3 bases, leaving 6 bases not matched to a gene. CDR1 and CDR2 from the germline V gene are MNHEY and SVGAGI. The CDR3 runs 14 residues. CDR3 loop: CASSRTGWDTEAFF. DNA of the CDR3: TGTGCCAGCAGCCGGACAGGGTGGGACACTGAAGCTTTCTTT.

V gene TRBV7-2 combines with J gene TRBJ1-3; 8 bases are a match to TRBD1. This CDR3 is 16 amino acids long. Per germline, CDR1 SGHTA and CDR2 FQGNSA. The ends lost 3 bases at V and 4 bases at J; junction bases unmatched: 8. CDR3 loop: CASSFRQGAEGNTIYF. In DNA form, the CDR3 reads TGTGCCAGCAGCTTTCGTCAGGGGGCGGAAGGAAACACCATATATTTT.